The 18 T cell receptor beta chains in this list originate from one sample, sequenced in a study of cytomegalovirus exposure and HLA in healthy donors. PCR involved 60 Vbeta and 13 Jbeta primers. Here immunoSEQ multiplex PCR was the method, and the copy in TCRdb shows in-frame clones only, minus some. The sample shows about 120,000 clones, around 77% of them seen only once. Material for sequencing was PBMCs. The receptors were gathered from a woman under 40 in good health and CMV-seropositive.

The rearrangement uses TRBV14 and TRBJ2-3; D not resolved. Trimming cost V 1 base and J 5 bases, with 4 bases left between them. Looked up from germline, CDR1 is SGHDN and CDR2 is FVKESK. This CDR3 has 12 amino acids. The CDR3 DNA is TGTGCCAGCAGCCAAGTTAAAGATACGCAGTATTTT. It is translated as CASSQVKDTQYF.

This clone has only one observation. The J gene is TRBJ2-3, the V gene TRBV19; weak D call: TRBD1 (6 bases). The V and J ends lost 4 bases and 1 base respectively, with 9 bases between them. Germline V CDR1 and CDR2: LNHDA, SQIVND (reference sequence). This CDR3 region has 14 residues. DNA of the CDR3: TGTGCCAGTAGTACAGGGGTCCGCACAGATACGCAGTATTTT. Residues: CASSTGVRTDTQYF.

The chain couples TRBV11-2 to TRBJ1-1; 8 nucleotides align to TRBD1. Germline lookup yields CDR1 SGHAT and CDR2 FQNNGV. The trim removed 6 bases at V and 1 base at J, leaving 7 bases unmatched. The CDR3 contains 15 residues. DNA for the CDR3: TGTGCCAGCAGTTATTCCGGGACAGGGAACACTGAAGCTTTCTTT. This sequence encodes CASSYSGTGNTEAFF.

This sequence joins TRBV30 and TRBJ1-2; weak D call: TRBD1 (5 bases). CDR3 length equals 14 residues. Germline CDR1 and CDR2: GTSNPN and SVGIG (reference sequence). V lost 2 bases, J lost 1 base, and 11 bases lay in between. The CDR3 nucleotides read TGTGCCTGGAGTACCGGACAAATTAACTATGGCTACACCTTC. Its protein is CAWSTGQINYGYTF.

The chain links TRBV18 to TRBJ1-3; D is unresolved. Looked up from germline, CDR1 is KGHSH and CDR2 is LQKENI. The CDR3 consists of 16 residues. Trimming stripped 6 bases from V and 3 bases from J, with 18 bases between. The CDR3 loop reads CASSPTQEARGNTIYF. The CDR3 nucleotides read TGTGCCAGCTCGCCTACCCAGGAGGCGCGTGGAAACACCATATATTTT.

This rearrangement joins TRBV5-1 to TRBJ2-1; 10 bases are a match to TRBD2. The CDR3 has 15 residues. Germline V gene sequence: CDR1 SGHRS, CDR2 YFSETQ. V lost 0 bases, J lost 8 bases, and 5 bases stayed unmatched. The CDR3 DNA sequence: TGCGCCAGCAGCTTGGCTAGCGGGAGTGTCGATGAGCAGTTCTTC. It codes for CASSLASGSVDEQFF.

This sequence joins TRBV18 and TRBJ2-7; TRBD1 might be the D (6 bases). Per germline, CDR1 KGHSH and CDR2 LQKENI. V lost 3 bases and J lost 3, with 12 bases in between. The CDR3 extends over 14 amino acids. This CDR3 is CASSPLGQSYEQYF. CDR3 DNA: TGTGCCAGCTCACCTCTGGGACAAAGCTACGAGCAGTACTTC. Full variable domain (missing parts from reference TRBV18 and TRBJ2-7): NAGVMQNPRHLVRRRGQEARLRCSPMKGHSHVYWYRQLPEEGLKFMVYLQKENIIDESGMPKERFSAEFPKEGPSILRIQQVVRGDSAAYFCASSPLGQSYEQYFGPGTRLTVT.

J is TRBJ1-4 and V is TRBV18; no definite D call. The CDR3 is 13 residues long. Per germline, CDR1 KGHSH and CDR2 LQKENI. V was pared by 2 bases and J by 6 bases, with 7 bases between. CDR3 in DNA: TGTGCCAGCTCACCAGGGAGCGATGAAAAACTGTTTTTT. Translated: CASSPGSDEKLFF.

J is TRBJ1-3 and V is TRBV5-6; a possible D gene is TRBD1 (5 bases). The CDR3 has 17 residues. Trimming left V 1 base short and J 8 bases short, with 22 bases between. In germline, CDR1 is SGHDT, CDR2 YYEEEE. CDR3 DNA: TGTGCCAGCAGCTTGACCTGGGGCCGTCAGCCTCCGGACACCATATATTTT. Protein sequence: CASSLTWGRQPPDTIYF.

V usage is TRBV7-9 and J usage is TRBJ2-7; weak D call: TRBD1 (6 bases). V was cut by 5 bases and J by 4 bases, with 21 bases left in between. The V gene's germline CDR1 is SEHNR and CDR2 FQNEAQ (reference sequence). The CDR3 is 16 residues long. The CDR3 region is CASSPTTTGKAYEQYF. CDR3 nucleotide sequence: TGTGCCAGCAGCCCGACCACCACAGGGAAGGCTTACGAGCAGTACTTC.

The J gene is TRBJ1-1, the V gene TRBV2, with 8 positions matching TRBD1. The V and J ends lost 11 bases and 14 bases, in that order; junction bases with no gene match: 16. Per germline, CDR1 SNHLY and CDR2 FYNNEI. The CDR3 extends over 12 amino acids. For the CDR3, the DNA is TGTGCCGGTCAGGACAGGGCCTTCAAGGCCTTCTTT. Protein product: CAGQDRAFKAFF.

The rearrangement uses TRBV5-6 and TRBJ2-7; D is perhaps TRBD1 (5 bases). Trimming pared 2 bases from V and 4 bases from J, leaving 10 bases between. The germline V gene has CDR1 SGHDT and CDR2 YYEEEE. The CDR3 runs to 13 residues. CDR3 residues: CASSFRERYEQYF. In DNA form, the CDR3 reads TGTGCCAGCAGCTTCAGGGAAAGGTACGAGCAGTACTTC.

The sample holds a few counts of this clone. This CDR3 reads CASSLQALTEAFF. The CDR3 nucleotides read TGTGCCAGCAGTTTGCAGGCCCTCACTGAAGCTTTCTTT. This chain uses TRBV28 with TRBJ1-1, with D unclear. Trimming pared 3 bases from V and 4 bases from J, leaving 9 bases between. This CDR3 is built from 13 residues. Germline CDR1 MDHEN, CDR2 SYDVKM.

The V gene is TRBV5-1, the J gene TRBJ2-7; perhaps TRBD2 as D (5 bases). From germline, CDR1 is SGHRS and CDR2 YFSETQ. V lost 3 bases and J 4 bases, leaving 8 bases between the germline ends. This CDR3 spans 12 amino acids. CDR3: CASSSEGYEQYF. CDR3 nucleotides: TGCGCCAGCAGCTCCGAGGGTTACGAGCAGTACTTC.

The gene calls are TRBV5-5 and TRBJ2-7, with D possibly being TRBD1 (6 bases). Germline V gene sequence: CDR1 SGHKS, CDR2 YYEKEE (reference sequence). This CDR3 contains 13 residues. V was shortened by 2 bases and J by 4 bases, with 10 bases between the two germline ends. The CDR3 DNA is TGTGCCAGCAGCTTTTCAGGGGCGTACGAGCAGTACTTC. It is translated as CASSFSGAYEQYF.

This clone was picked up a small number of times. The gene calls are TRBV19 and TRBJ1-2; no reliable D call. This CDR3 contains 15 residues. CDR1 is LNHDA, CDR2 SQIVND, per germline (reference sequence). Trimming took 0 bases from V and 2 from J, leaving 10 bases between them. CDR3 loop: CASSIEGRGNYGYTF. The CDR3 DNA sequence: TGTGCCAGTAGTATAGAAGGGAGAGGGAACTATGGCTACACCTTC.

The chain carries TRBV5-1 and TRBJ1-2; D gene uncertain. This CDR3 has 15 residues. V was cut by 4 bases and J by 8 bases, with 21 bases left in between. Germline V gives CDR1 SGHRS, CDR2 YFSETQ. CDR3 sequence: CASSAGGLEGSGYTF. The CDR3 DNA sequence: TGCGCCAGCAGCGCAGGAGGCCTTGAAGGGTCGGGCTACACCTTC.

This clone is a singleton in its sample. The CDR3 nucleotides read TGTGCCAGCAGCTTAGAGGGGGCGGGCGCTGAAGCTTTCTTT. As protein: CASSLEGAGAEAFF. The rearrangement uses TRBV7-9 and TRBJ1-1, with 7 bases fitting TRBD1. Trimming at V came to 1 base and at J to 6 bases, leaving 5 bases not matched to a gene. Germline V lookup: CDR1 SEHNR, CDR2 FQNEAQ (reference sequence). The CDR3 is made up of 14 amino acids.